The 17 T cell receptor beta chains below come from one sample, sequenced in a study of cytomegalovirus exposure and HLA in healthy donors. Measured with immunoSEQ multiplex PCR; TCRdb has only the in-frame clones, and not every one. The sample has 150,000 to 200,000 clones; approximately 88% are singletons. The sequencing sample was made of PBMCs. The source is a man in his late teens or twenties in good health and CMV-seropositive.

This chain links TRBV4-3 with TRBJ2-1, with 7 bases matching TRBD2. Unmatched junction bases numbered 14, after V lost 0 bases and J lost 6 bases. Germline CDR1 and CDR2: LGHNA and YSLEER. This CDR3 contains 18 residues. CDR3 protein: CASSQDSPGGSGRNEQFF. The CDR3 DNA reads TGCGCCAGCAGCCAAGACTCCCCGGGGGGTAGCGGACGCAATGAGCAGTTCTTC.

This chain connects TRBV18 to TRBJ2-2; 8 bases align to TRBD1. V lost 0 bases and J lost 1; bases outside the gene matches: 1. The germline gives CDR1 KGHSH, CDR2 LQKENI. CDR3 length equals 16 residues. This CDR3 reads CASSPPGTGNTGELFF. CDR3 in DNA: TGTGCCAGCTCACCACCGGGGACAGGGAACACCGGGGAGCTGTTTTTT.

The rearrangement joins TRBV28 to TRBJ2-7; D remains unclear. The V gene's germline CDR1 is MDHEN and CDR2 SYDVKM. The ends were cut back, 4 bases at V and 0 bases at J, with 16 bases in the middle. The CDR3 runs to 16 residues. The CDR3 DNA is TGTGCCAGCAGTTCATCCCGTAAGTCTAGCTCCTACGAGCAGTACTTC. This codes for CASSSSRKSSSYEQYF.

The chain joins TRBV6-6 to TRBJ2-1, with D possibly matching TRBD2 (6 bases). Germline V lookup: CDR1 MNHNY, CDR2 SVGAGI (reference sequence). This CDR3 contains 15 residues. V lost 4 bases to trimming and J lost 0 bases, with 10 bases between them. The CDR3 DNA is TGTGCCAGCAGTTTCGGGAGCCCCTCCTACAATGAGCAGTTCTTC. It specifies CASSFGSPSYNEQFF.

The CDR3: CASIETGLNTGELFF. CDR3 bases: TGTGCCAGTATTGAGACAGGGCTGAACACCGGGGAGCTGTTTTTT. J is TRBJ2-2 and V is TRBV19; 7 bases are shared with TRBD1. V was pared by 7 bases and J by 1 base, with 6 bases of the junction left unmatched. In germline, CDR1 is LNHDA, CDR2 SQIVND (reference sequence). The length of the CDR3 is 15 residues.

V and J are TRBV7-2 and TRBJ2-1; 9 nucleotides match TRBD2. Trimming removed 5 bases from V and 7 bases from J; junction bases left unmatched: 21. The germline V gene has CDR1 SGHTA and CDR2 FQGNSA. The CDR3 consists of 19 residues. CDR3 coding DNA: TGTGCCAGCAGCCGACGGAGAGGGCGGGAGGGCCTCGTAAGGAATGAGCAGTTCTTC. Translated, it gives CASSRRRGREGLVRNEQFF.

V gene TRBV7-6 combines with J gene TRBJ2-5; D may be TRBD2 (6 bases). CDR1 and CDR2 from the germline V gene are SGHVS and FNYEAQ. Trimming removed 5 bases at V and 5 bases at J, with 15 bases between. The CDR3 has 14 amino acids. CDR3 amino acids: CASSPLGGRETQYF. The CDR3 DNA follows: TGTGCCAGCAGCCCTCTTGGGGGGAGGGAGACCCAGTACTTC.

The sample holds one count of this clone. V gene TRBV19 combines with J gene TRBJ2-5; TRBD2 matches at 10 bases. CDR1 LNHDA and CDR2 SQIVND come from the germline V gene (reference sequence). The length of the CDR3 is 16 residues. Losses at the gene ends were 2 bases for V and 3 bases for J; bases not matched to a gene: 6. CDR3 coding DNA: TGTGCCAGTAGTATAAGCTCTAGCGGGAGAAAAGAGACCCAGTACTTC. This encodes CASSISSSGRKETQYF. Full variable domain (outside the CDR3, taken from reference TRBV19 and TRBJ2-5): DGGITQSPKYLFRKEGQNVTLSCEQNLNHDAMYWYRQDPGQGLRLIYYSQIVNDFQKGDIAEGYSVSREKKESFPLTVTSAQKNPTAFYLCASSISSSGRKETQYFGPGTRLLVL.

V gene TRBV6-6 combines with J gene TRBJ2-1, with 8 positions matching TRBD2. Germline V CDR1 and CDR2: MNHNY, SVGAGI (reference sequence). The CDR3 has 14 residues. The V gene end was trimmed by 2 bases and the J gene end by 5 bases; junction bases not matched to a gene: 2. The CDR3 nucleotides are TGTGCCAGCAGTTACGCGGGAGGTCACAATGAGCAGTTCTTC. Amino acids: CASSYAGGHNEQFF.

The chain employs TRBV10-3 and TRBJ2-7; 7 nucleotides align to TRBD2. The J segment lost 1 base and the V segment lost 2 bases, leaving 11 bases of the junction unmatched. From germline, CDR1 is ENHRY and CDR2 SYGVKD. CDR3 length: 17 amino acids. The CDR3 is CAISETGTKKRSYEQYF. The CDR3 DNA is TGTGCCATCAGTGAGACCGGGACTAAAAAGAGGTCCTACGAGCAGTACTTC.

The rearrangement links TRBV13 to TRBJ1-1; 7 nucleotides agree with TRBD1. The CDR3 spans 13 residues. V lost 5 bases to trimming and J lost 5 bases; unmatched junction nucleotides: 5. The germline CDR1 and CDR2 sequences are PRHDT and FYEKMQ (reference sequence). The CDR3 region has the DNA TGTGCCAGCAGCCCAGGGGGAGGAACTGAAGCTTTCTTT. It codes for CASSPGGGTEAFF.

The J gene is TRBJ1-1, the V gene TRBV18, with TRBD1 matching over 10 bases. The length of the CDR3 is 14 residues. The junction had 2 bases not matched to a gene; V was cut back by 3 bases and J by 4 bases. Germline V gives CDR1 KGHSH, CDR2 LQKENI. The CDR3 protein is CASSPGTGVTEAFF. CDR3 DNA sequence: TGTGCCAGCTCACCCGGGACAGGGGTCACTGAAGCTTTCTTT.

This clone showed up just a few times. This chain joins TRBV7-8 and TRBJ2-7; the D gene is possibly TRBD2 (7 bases). The V gene's germline CDR1 is SGHVS and CDR2 FQNEAQ. Trimming took 6 bases from V and 3 from J, leaving 21 bases between them. The CDR3 is 16 residues long. The CDR3 reads CASRISGWDTFYEQYF. The DNA for the CDR3 is TGTGCCAGCAGAATTAGCGGGTGGGACACATTCTACGAGCAGTACTTC.

V and J are TRBV27 and TRBJ1-1, with D tentatively TRBD1 (6 bases). Trimming cost V 7 bases and J 5 bases, with 23 bases left between them. This CDR3 is built from 16 residues. CDR1 is MNHEY, CDR2 SMNVEV, per germline (reference sequence). In DNA form, the CDR3 reads TGTGCCAGCAAGCCCCTCGGGCTAACGAGGGGGACTGAAGCTTTCTTT. Protein: CASKPLGLTRGTEAFF.

This chain links TRBV7-6 with TRBJ2-1, with 7 bases identical to TRBD2. CDR3 length equals 15 residues. The V and J ends lost 1 base and 9 bases, in that order; junction bases with no gene match: 9. Germline-derived CDR1 and CDR2 are SGHVS and FNYEAQ. CDR3 sequence (DNA): TGTGCCAGCAGCTTAGACCCGGGGGGTTGGAGTGAGCAGTTCTTC. It codes for CASSLDPGGWSEQFF.

This sequence joins TRBV7-2 and TRBJ2-1, with D possibly matching TRBD2 (6 bases). The CDR3 covers 12 residues. Germline V gene sequence: CDR1 SGHTA, CDR2 FQGNSA. V gave up 2 bases and J gave up 9 bases, with 8 bases separating them. This CDR3 is CASSLLAVEQFF. CDR3 DNA: TGTGCCAGCAGCTTATTAGCGGTTGAGCAGTTCTTC.

The V call is TRBV7-9, the J call TRBJ1-4; no clear D gene. This CDR3 has 11 residues. Trimming removed 2 bases from V and 8 bases from J, with 3 bases in between. The germline gives CDR1 SEHNR, CDR2 FQNEAQ (reference sequence). For the CDR3, the DNA is TGTGCCAGCAGCTTAATAGAAAAACTGTTTTTT. Residues: CASSLIEKLFF.